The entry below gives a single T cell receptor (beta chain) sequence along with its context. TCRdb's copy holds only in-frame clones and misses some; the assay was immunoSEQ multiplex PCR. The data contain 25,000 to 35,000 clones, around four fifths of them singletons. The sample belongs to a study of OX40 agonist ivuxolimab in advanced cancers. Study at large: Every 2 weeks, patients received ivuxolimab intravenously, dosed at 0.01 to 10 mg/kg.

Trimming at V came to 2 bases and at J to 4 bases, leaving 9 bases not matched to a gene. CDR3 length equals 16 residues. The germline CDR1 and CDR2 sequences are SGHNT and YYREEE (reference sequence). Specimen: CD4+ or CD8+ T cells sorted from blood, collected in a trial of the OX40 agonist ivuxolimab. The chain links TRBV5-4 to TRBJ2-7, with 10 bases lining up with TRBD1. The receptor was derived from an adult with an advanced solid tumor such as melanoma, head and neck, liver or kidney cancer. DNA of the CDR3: TGTGCCAGCAGCTTAGACGACAGGGGGCTAAGATACGAGCAGTACTTC. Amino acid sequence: CASSLDDRGLRYEQYF.